The 15 T cell receptor beta chains below were found in one sample sequenced in a study of T cell responses to AZD1222 COVID-19 vaccine. Assay: immunoSEQ multiplex PCR; the TCRdb copy retains only in-frame clones and omits some. The sample lists over 85,000 clones; 84% were seen once. The sample consisted of peripheral blood, taken 28 days after the second AZD1222 dose. The source is an adult who received the AZD1222 COVID-19 vaccine.

The V call is TRBV5-4, the J call TRBJ2-2; 8 bases are a match to TRBD1. CDR3 length: 16 residues. Germline CDR1 reads SGHNT; CDR2 reads YYREEE (reference sequence). V shed 0 bases and J 4 bases; nucleotides not matched to a gene: 5. CDR3 region: CASSLARGRGTGELFF. DNA for the CDR3: TGTGCCAGCAGCTTGGCCAGGGGGCGAGGCACCGGGGAGCTGTTTTTT.

This clone was seen a handful of times. The DNA of the CDR3 is TGTGCCACCAGAGGAGGCGGCGACCCCTATGGCTACACCTTC. Translating it yields CATRGGGDPYGYTF. This chain links TRBV15 with TRBJ1-2; D gene unclear. The CDR3 covers 14 residues. CDR1 and CDR2 (germline): LNHNV, YYDKDF (reference sequence). V was shortened by 6 bases and J by 4 bases, with 15 bases between the two germline ends.

With respect to this clone: The same CDR3 also results from other DNA sequences found in this sample. The chain joins TRBV5-1 to TRBJ2-1; D may be TRBD1 or TRBD2 (5 bases each). The CDR3 length is 16 residues. CDR1 SGHRS and CDR2 YFSETQ come from the germline V gene. The V end lost 3 bases, the J end lost 0 bases, and 13 bases lay between the germline ends. In nucleotides, the CDR3 is TGCGCCAGCAGCTCGGGGCTGGCGGACTCCTACAATGAGCAGTTCTTC. This codes for CASSSGLADSYNEQFF.

The genes are TRBV7-9 and TRBJ2-1, with TRBD1 matching over 9 bases. This CDR3 is built from 16 residues. The germline V gene has CDR1 SEHNR and CDR2 FQNEAQ (reference sequence). With 5 bases clipped from V and 4 bases from J, the junction kept 9 bases outside the gene matches. CDR3 bases: TGTGCCAGCAGCGGCGCCGGGACAGGGTATTACAATGAGCAGTTCTTC. Its translation: CASSGAGTGYYNEQFF.

On this clone itself: The same CDR3 can be traced to other DNA sequences in this sample. The chain carries TRBV14 and TRBJ2-7; D unresolved. The germline CDR1 and CDR2 sequences are SGHDN and FVKESK. This CDR3 contains 12 residues. Between the trimmed V and J ends, which lost 4 bases and 2 bases, there was a span of 6 bases. CDR3 DNA sequence: TGTGCCAGCAGCCCGGACCCCTACGAGCAGTACTTC. Translation gives CASSPDPYEQYF.

A few counts support this clone. The chain carries TRBV27 and TRBJ1-1; unclear D gene. There are 14 residues in the CDR3. Germline V gene data show CDR1 as MNHEY and CDR2 as SMNVEV (reference sequence). V was shortened by 5 bases and J by 4 bases, with 14 bases between the two germline ends. This chain's CDR3 is CASSLRLGSTEAFF. CDR3 bases: TGTGCCAGCAGTCTTAGGCTGGGGAGCACTGAAGCTTTCTTT.

The chain has TRBV14 and TRBJ1-3; no definite D call. The CDR3 runs to 15 residues. Trimming shortened V by 3 bases and J by 1 base, and 10 bases separated the two germline ends. Germline V gives CDR1 SGHDN, CDR2 FVKESK. In DNA, the CDR3 is TGTGCCAGCAGCCATTGGGAAAGGTCTGGAAACACCATATATTTT. Its translation is CASSHWERSGNTIYF.

The chain recombines TRBV12-5 with TRBJ2-3; D is uncertain. The germline V gene has CDR1 LGHNT and CDR2 FRNRAP. V lost 1 base and J 3 bases, leaving 8 bases between the germline ends. This CDR3 contains 14 residues. The CDR3 protein is CASGLDSRTDTQYF. Written as DNA, the CDR3 is TGTGCTAGTGGTTTGGACAGTAGAACAGATACGCAGTATTTT.

For this clone: Other nucleotide sequences in the sample specify the same CDR3. The V call is TRBV7-3, the J call TRBJ2-1; D gene unclear. Deletions cut 2 bases from V and 0 bases from J, with 8 bases between. Germline V CDR1 and CDR2: SGHTA, FQGTGA. The CDR3 is 15 amino acids. The CDR3 DNA sequence: TGTGCCAGCAGCTTATCGGCCGGCTCCTACAATGAGCAGTTCTTC. Encoded protein: CASSLSAGSYNEQFF. Looking up the rest from reference TRBV7-3 and TRBJ2-1 gives the full variable domain: GAGVSQTPSNKVTEKGKYVELRCDPISGHTALYWYRQSLGQGPEFLIYFQGTGAADDSGLPNDRFFAVRPEGSVSTLKIQRTERGDSAVYLCASSLSAGSYNEQFFGPGTRLTVL.

The chain employs TRBV7-9 and TRBJ1-1; the D is unclear. Between the trimmed V and J ends, which lost 5 bases and 1 base, there was a span of 8 bases. There are 13 residues in the CDR3. Germline assignment: CDR1 SEHNR and CDR2 FQNEAQ (reference sequence). The CDR3 DNA reads as TGTGCCAGCAGCCCCGCAGGGAACACTGAAGCTTTCTTT. It encodes CASSPAGNTEAFF.

V gene TRBV7-9 combines with J gene TRBJ1-2; a weak D match, TRBD1 (5 bases). Trimming stripped 5 bases from V and 8 bases from J, with 15 bases between. This CDR3 contains 13 residues. CDR1 is SEHNR and CDR2 is FQNEAQ in the germline V gene (reference sequence). The CDR3 region is CASSTGGARGYTF. CDR3 nucleotide sequence: TGTGCCAGCAGCACGGGAGGGGCGCGGGGCTACACCTTC.

The CDR3 loop is CASSGTNIQYF. The CDR3 region has the DNA TGTGCCAGCAGCGGGACAAACATTCAGTACTTC. The chain links TRBV11-1 to TRBJ2-4, with D possibly being TRBD1 or TRBD2 (5 bases each). The germline CDR1 and CDR2 sequences are SGHAT and FQDESV (reference sequence). This CDR3 is built from 11 residues. The ends were cut back, 5 bases at V and 6 bases at J, with 5 bases in the middle.

The CDR3: CASNFRDRGLYGYTF. DNA for the CDR3: TGTGCCAGCAACTTCCGGGACAGGGGGCTCTATGGCTACACCTTC. The chain combines TRBV5-6 with TRBJ1-2, with 12 bases lining up with TRBD1. V shed 6 bases and J 4 bases; nucleotides not matched to a gene: 7. CDR1 and CDR2 from the germline V gene are SGHDT and YYEEEE. There are 15 residues in the CDR3.

CDR3 sequence (DNA): TGCGCCAGCAGCCAAGAGACCGGACTCCTCTACGAGCAGTACTTC. Amino acids: CASSQETGLLYEQYF. The chain has TRBV4-1 and TRBJ2-7; TRBD2 is a possible D gene (5 bases). V gave up 0 bases and J gave up 3 bases, with 12 bases separating them. Germline CDR1 is MGHRA and CDR2 is YSYEKL. The CDR3 has 15 amino acids.

The CDR3 DNA sequence: TGTGCCAGCAGCCTGGGCCCCGAACGAACGGATACGCAGTATTTT. This encodes CASSLGPERTDTQYF. The chain links TRBV7-9 to TRBJ2-3; no reliable D call. Germline CDR1 and CDR2: SEHNR and FQNEAQ (reference sequence). Trimming cost V 5 bases and J 6 bases, with 18 bases left between them. This CDR3 has 15 amino acids.